This is a list of T cell receptor beta chains from one sample in a study of T cell responses to AZD1222 COVID-19 vaccine. Profiled with immunoSEQ multiplex PCR; TCRdb holds only in-frame clones, not every one. The sample lists about 140,000 clones; about 92% were seen once. Sequencing was performed on peripheral blood, taken 28 days after the second AZD1222 dose. Receptors originate from an adult who received the AZD1222 COVID-19 vaccine. CDR3s include the opening cysteine and the closing phenylalanine or tryptophan. A D gene is named only where the DNA matches it firmly. The listing skips clone size in some rows; elsewhere it reads once, few, many or a size class.

d_call | j_call | v_call | clone_size | cdr3_aa | cdr3_nt
TRBD2 | TRBJ2-7 | TRBV28 | . | CASMGGGTYEQYF | TGTGCCAGCATGGGGGGAGGGACCTACGAGCAGTACTTC
TRBD1 | TRBJ1-5 | TRBV28 | . | CASILDREDNQPQHF | TGTGCCAGCATCCTGGACAGGGAGGACAATCAGCCCCAGCATTTT
. | TRBJ2-3 | TRBV5-4 | . | CASSLDSWGNTQYF | TGTGCCAGCAGCTTGGATTCGTGGGGGAATACGCAGTATTTT
. | TRBJ2-7 | TRBV28 | . | CASSFRGPSSYEQYF | TGTGCCAGCAGTTTTCGGGGTCCAAGCTCCTACGAGCAGTACTTC
. | TRBJ2-7 | TRBV11-1 | . | CASAHTQDSVYEQYF | TGTGCCAGCGCCCATACCCAAGACAGCGTCTACGAGCAGTACTTC
TRBD1 | TRBJ1-2 | TRBV29-1 | . | CSVETQGAGTGYGYTF | TGCAGCGTTGAGACGCAGGGGGCGGGTACTGGCTATGGCTACACCTTC
. | TRBJ1-5 | TRBV27 | . | CASSPTGTNQPQHF | TGTGCCAGCAGCCCCACAGGGACCAATCAGCCCCAGCATTTT
TRBD1 | TRBJ2-1 | TRBV25-1 | . | CASSEWRRGQGGKNEQFF | TGTGCCAGCAGTGAATGGAGGCGGGGACAGGGAGGCAAAAATGAGCAGTTCTTC
. | TRBJ2-3 | TRBV6-2/TRBV6-3 | . | CASSFRGGGLADTQYF | TGTGCCAGCAGTTTCCGTGGAGGGGGGTTAGCAGATACGCAGTATTTT
TRBD2 | TRBJ2-1 | TRBV6-5 | . | CASRPGTNNEQFF | TGTGCCAGCAGACCCGGGACTAATAATGAGCAGTTCTTC
. | TRBJ2-7 | TRBV7-9 | . | CASSSLGSQDYEQYF | TGTGCCAGCAGCTCTCTAGGGAGTCAAGACTACGAGCAGTACTTC
. | TRBJ1-2 | TRBV4-2 | . | CASSQDLSTGPSNYGYTF | TGTGCCAGCAGCCAAGATCTGTCGACAGGCCCCTCTAACTATGGCTACACCTTC
. | TRBJ1-5 | TRBV18 | . | CASSDRNQPQHF | TGTGCCAGCTCGGACAGAAATCAGCCCCAGCATTTT
. | TRBJ1-1 | TRBV2 | once | CASGRRGQRNTEAFF | TGTGCCAGCGGACGTCGTGGACAGAGGAACACTGAAGCTTTCTTT
. | TRBJ1-2 | TRBV6-5 | . | CASLGDGSNYGYTF | TGTGCCAGCCTCGGGGACGGCTCTAACTATGGCTACACCTTC
. | TRBJ2-3 | TRBV29-1 | few | CSVRGGEFDTQYF | TGCAGCGTCCGGGGTGGGGAGTTTGATACGCAGTATTTT
. | TRBJ2-2 | TRBV18 | . | CASSPASGSDTGELFF | TGTGCCAGCTCACCGGCAAGCGGGTCGGACACCGGGGAGCTGTTTTTT
. | TRBJ1-2 | TRBV7-8 | . | CASSLFGANANYGYTF | TGTGCCAGCAGCTTATTTGGGGCTAATGCTAACTATGGCTACACCTTC
. | TRBJ2-2 | TRBV5-4 | . | CASSLARVGATGELFF | TGTGCCAGCAGCTTGGCGCGGGTAGGGGCCACCGGGGAGCTGTTTTTT
. | TRBJ1-2 | TRBV15 | many | CATSRGTSEQGSYGYTF | TGTGCCACCAGCAGAGGCACAAGCGAACAGGGCTCCTATGGCTACACCTTC
. | TRBJ2-1 | TRBV7-3 | . | CASAIGGSPVYNEQFF | TGTGCCAGCGCAATTGGGGGGAGCCCTGTCTACAATGAGCAGTTCTTC
. | TRBJ1-1 | TRBV21-1 | . | CASSKVVGGRDTEAFF | TGTGCCAGCAGCAAAGTCGTAGGGGGGCGGGACACTGAAGCTTTCTTT
. | TRBJ2-3 | TRBV7-9 | . | CASSSLTVDTQYF | TGTGCCAGCAGCTCCCTGACCGTGGATACGCAGTATTTT
TRBD1 | TRBJ2-3 | TRBV5-1 | . | CASTPTPGQSTDTQYF | TGCGCCAGCACCCCGACCCCGGGACAGAGCACAGATACGCAGTATTTT
TRBD2 | TRBJ2-3 | TRBV6-5 | . | CASSYSSGEGADTQYF | TGTGCCAGCAGTTACTCGTCCGGGGAGGGAGCAGATACGCAGTATTTT
TRBD1 | TRBJ1-1 | TRBV7-2 | . | CASSPTGPNTEAFF | TGTGCCAGCAGCCCGACAGGGCCTAACACTGAAGCTTTCTTT
. | TRBJ1-2 | TRBV7-2 | . | CASSLSGPGGYTF | TGTGCCAGCAGCTTATCCGGGCCCGGGGGCTACACCTTC
TRBD2 | TRBJ2-5 | TRBV13 | . | CASSLGRWAGEQETQYF | TGTGCCAGCAGCTTAGGCCGGTGGGCGGGAGAGCAAGAGACCCAGTACTTC